The clone carrying this T cell receptor beta chain turned up a few times. V was pared by 4 bases and J by 3 bases, with 10 bases between. The germline CDR1 and CDR2 sequences are MDHEN and SYDVKM. CDR3 length: 13 residues. TCRdb re-analysed the RT-PCR reads in MiXCR, keeping a single row per CDR3 protein. The profile shows some 200,000 distinct CDR3 sequences, roughly two fifths of them singletons. The sample belongs to a study of patients and donors after allogeneic stem cell transplantation. What was sequenced was blood, either unsorted or a sorted T cell fraction (not recorded which). The J gene is TRBJ2-7, the V gene TRBV28; D assignment may be TRBD1 or TRBD2 (5 bases each). This TCR derives from a human donor who was either an allogeneic HSCT recipient or a stem cell or donor lymphocyte infusion donor (not recorded which). It is not recorded whose cells these are; they may come from a transplant donor. The DNA for the CDR3 is TGTGCCAGCAGTTCGGGACCTCACTACGAGCAGTACTTC. This encodes CASSSGPHYEQYF.